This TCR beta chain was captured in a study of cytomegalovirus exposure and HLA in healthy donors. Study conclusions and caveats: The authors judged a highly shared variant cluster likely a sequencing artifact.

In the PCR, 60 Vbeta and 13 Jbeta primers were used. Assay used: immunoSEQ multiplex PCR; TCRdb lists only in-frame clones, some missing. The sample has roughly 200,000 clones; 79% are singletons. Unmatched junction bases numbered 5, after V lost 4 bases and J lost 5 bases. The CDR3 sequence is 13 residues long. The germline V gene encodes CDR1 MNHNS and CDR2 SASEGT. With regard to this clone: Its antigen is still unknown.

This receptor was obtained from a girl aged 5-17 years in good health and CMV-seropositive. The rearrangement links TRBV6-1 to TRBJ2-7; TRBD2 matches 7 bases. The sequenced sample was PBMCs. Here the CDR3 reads CASSGAGENEQYF. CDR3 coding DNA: TGTGCCAGCAGTGGGGCGGGGGAAAACGAGCAGTACTTC.